This note documents a single TCR beta chain sequence. This entry is derived from a study of blood T cell repertoires in COVID-19. Looking at the study overall: Samples of COVID-19 (acute and convalescent) were obtained from the United States, Italy and Spain. T cells, B-cell-depleted T cells, or PBMCs provided the cDNA or gDNA that served as material.

The ends lost 4 bases at V and 4 bases at J; junction bases unmatched: 6. This CDR3 has 15 amino acids. The germline gives CDR1 SEHNR, CDR2 FQNEAQ (reference sequence). As handled by the study authors: Cell counts per sample came from amplifying reference gene primers. TCRdb's table, derived via immunoSEQ multiplex PCR, lists solely in-frame clones and lacks some. That table furnishes V, J and clone size, whereas the DNA furnished D and trimming. The profile shows 140,000 or so clones, roughly 89% of them singletons. Sample: peripheral blood. The V and J genes are TRBV7-9 and TRBJ2-1; 8 positions match TRBD2. The TCR sequence derives from a woman between 45 and 60 years old with active or convalescent COVID-19. This chain's CDR3 is CASSSGAGAYNEQFF. CDR3 DNA sequence: TGTGCCAGCAGCTCAGGAGCGGGAGCTTACAATGAGCAGTTCTTC.